This T cell receptor (beta chain) originates from a study of blood T cell repertoires in COVID-19. As for the study in general: Whether acute or convalescent, the COVID-19 samples came from the United States, Italy and Spain. In each case, the material was cDNA or gDNA derived from T cells, B-cell-depleted T cells, or PBMCs.

The repertoire was sequenced with immunoSEQ multiplex PCR; TCRdb's copy has only in-frame clones and lacks some. The sample holds hundreds of thousands of clones, around 87% seen once. V gave up 3 bases and J gave up 3 bases, with 20 bases separating them. Germline CDR1 is DFQATT and CDR2 is SNEGSKA (reference sequence). CDR3 length: 16 residues. J is TRBJ1-1 and V is TRBV20-1; maybe TRBD1 (5 bases). The clonotype originates from a man aged 55 to 70 who had recovered from COVID-19. Sequenced sample: peripheral blood. This CDR3 is CSASSLRVKIDTEAFF. CDR3 nucleotides: TGCAGTGCTAGTAGTCTCAGGGTTAAAATTGACACTGAAGCTTTCTTT.